The present T cell receptor (beta chain) was sequenced within a study of patients and donors after allogeneic stem cell transplantation. Germline V gene sequence: CDR1 MDHEN, CDR2 SYDVKM. Trimming pared 6 bases from V and 3 bases from J, leaving 9 bases between. CDR3 size: 12 residues. TCRdb used MiXCR to reprocess the RT-PCR reads, holding one entry per CDR3 protein. Of approximately 33,000 distinct CDR3 sequences listed, around 6.8% were seen once; the top ten hold around a third. The clonotype originates from a human donor who was either an allogeneic HSCT recipient or a stem cell or donor lymphocyte infusion donor (not recorded which). It is not recorded whose cells these are; they may come from a transplant donor. V gene TRBV28 combines with J gene TRBJ2-7; no definite D call. The sample was blood, either unsorted or a sorted T cell fraction (not recorded which). This CDR3 reads CASRGLIYEQYF. In nucleotides, the CDR3 is TGTGCCAGCAGGGGGTTAATCTACGAGCAGTACTTC. Looking up the rest from reference TRBV28 and TRBJ2-7 gives the full variable domain: DVKVTQSSRYLVKRTGEKVFLECVQDMDHENMFWYRQDPGLGLRLIYFSYDVKMKEKGDIPEGYSVSREKKERFSLILESASTNQTSMYLCASRGLIYEQYFGPGTRLTVT.